This entry lists 10 T cell receptor beta chains sequenced from one sample in a study of T cell repertoires in cytomegalovirus infection. TCRdb analysed the reads with MiXCR anew, one entry per CDR3 protein. This sample has around 770,000 distinct CDR3 sequences, with almost 30% found just once. Antigens of these TCRs are unknown. The sequenced sample was cultured CD8+ T cells from PBMCs, obtained from culture after CMV antigen stimulation. These receptors were taken from a human donor in good health (CMV status not recorded). Some clones in this sample may be carry-over from other donors' samples.

This chain joins TRBV27 and TRBJ1-6; 10 nucleotides align to TRBD1. Germline lookup yields CDR1 MNHEY and CDR2 SMNVEV (reference sequence). This CDR3 comprises 14 residues. The trim removed 10 bases at V and 9 bases at J, leaving 9 bases unmatched. CDR3 bases: TGTGCCACCAGACAGGGGGCTGATATTTCACCCCTCCACTTT. Amino acids: CATRQGADISPLHF.

This clonotype was counted a few times. The chain joins TRBV7-9 to TRBJ2-2; D possibly corresponds to TRBD1 (5 bases). Trimming pared 7 bases from V and 1 base from J, leaving 10 bases between. The length of the CDR3 is 14 residues. Germline assignment: CDR1 SEHNR and CDR2 FQNEAQ (reference sequence). In DNA form, the CDR3 reads TGTGCCAGCACCGACAGAAAGAACACCGGGGAGCTGTTTTTT. Translated, it gives CASTDRKNTGELFF. Full variable domain (outside the CDR3, taken from reference TRBV7-9 and TRBJ2-2): DTGVSQNPRHKITKRGQNVTFRCDPISEHNRLYWYRQTLGQGPEFLTYFQNEAQLEKSRLLSDRFSAERPKGSFSTLEIQRTEQGDSAMYLCASTDRKNTGELFFGEGSRLTVL.

This clonotype was counted between two and nine times. This sequence joins TRBV12-3 or TRBV12-4 and TRBJ2-1; the match to TRBD2 covers 8 bases. Trimming removed 6 bases from V and 0 bases from J; junction bases left unmatched: 1. This CDR3 has 14 amino acids. CDR3 sequence (DNA): TGTGCCAGCAGGACTAGCGACTCCTACAATGAGCAGTTCTTC. This encodes CASRTSDSYNEQFF.

This clonotype was found many times. The chain employs TRBV7-8 and TRBJ2-1; D might be TRBD1 (6 bases). Germline lookup yields CDR1 SGHVS and CDR2 FQNEAQ. The ends were cut back, 3 bases at V and 8 bases at J, with 14 bases in the middle. This CDR3 region has 14 residues. The CDR3 bases are TGTGCCAGCAGCTTCGAGGGGGTAACGTATGAGCAGTTCTTC. The encoded protein is CASSFEGVTYEQFF.

This clonotype was seen a few times. The V and J genes are TRBV12-3 or TRBV12-4 and TRBJ2-1, with TRBD1 identical over 10 bases. Trimming removed 3 bases from V and 7 bases from J; junction bases left unmatched: 9. The CDR3 totals 16 residues. Here the CDR3 DNA reads TGTGCCAGCAGTTTTTGGGTAGACAGGGGGCAGAATGAGCAGTTCTTC. Translated, it gives CASSFWVDRGQNEQFF.

This clonotype was detected only a few times. The chain joins TRBV12-3 or TRBV12-4 to TRBJ1-2; 7 positions match TRBD1. Trimming removed 8 bases from V and 7 bases from J; junction bases left unmatched: 16. The CDR3 consists of 15 residues. The CDR3 is CASQKSRQGPRGYTF. The CDR3 coding sequence is TGTGCCAGCCAAAAGAGTCGACAGGGCCCCCGTGGCTACACCTTC.

This clonotype was counted between two and nine times. The chain is built from TRBV20-1 and TRBJ2-6; D possibly corresponds to TRBD1 (6 bases). Per germline, CDR1 DFQATT and CDR2 SNEGSKA (reference sequence). The CDR3 length is 15 residues. V dropped 4 bases and J dropped 2 bases, with 12 bases sitting between them. For the CDR3, the DNA is TGCAGTGCTATCTTACAGGGCGCTGGGGCCAACGTCCTGACTTTC. Its translation is CSAILQGAGANVLTF.

V and J are TRBV27 and TRBJ1-2; D is ambiguous. The CDR3 loop spans 13 amino acids. V lost 3 bases, J lost 3 bases, and 8 bases lay in between. The germline gives CDR1 MNHEY, CDR2 SMNVEV (reference sequence). In DNA, the CDR3 is TGTGCCAGCAGTTTTGCTGGGGACTATGGCTACACCTTC. It is translated as CASSFAGDYGYTF.

V gene TRBV7-9 combines with J gene TRBJ2-3, with no clear D. The V gene lost 5 bases and the J gene lost 4 bases, with 13 bases spanning the gap. Looked up from germline, CDR1 is SEHNR and CDR2 is FQNEAQ (reference sequence). This CDR3 spans 14 amino acids. CDR3 protein: CASSHPGHADTQYF. CDR3 bases: TGTGCCAGCAGCCACCCAGGCCACGCAGATACGCAGTATTTT.

This sequence joins TRBV5-1 and TRBJ1-1; D ambiguous. Germline V lookup: CDR1 SGHRS, CDR2 YFSETQ. V lost 6 bases and J lost 3, with 21 bases in between. CDR3 length: 16 amino acids. CDR3 protein: CASTFHTQSGDTEAFF. The DNA for the CDR3 is TGCGCCAGCACTTTTCACACGCAATCTGGGGACACTGAAGCTTTCTTT.